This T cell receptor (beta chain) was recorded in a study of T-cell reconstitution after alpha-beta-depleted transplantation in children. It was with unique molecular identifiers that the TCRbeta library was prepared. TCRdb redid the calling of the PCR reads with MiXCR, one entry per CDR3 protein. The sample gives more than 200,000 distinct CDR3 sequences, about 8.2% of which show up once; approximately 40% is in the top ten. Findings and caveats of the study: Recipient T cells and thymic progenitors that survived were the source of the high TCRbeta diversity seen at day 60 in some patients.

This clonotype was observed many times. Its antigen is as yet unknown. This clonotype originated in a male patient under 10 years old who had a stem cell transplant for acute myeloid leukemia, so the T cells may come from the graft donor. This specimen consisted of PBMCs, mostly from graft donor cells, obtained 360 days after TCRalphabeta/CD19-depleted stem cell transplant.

The CDR3 sequence is CASSLVDRDGELFF. The CDR3 DNA is TGTGCCAGCAGCTTAGTCGACAGGGACGGGGAGCTGTTTTTT. The gene calls are TRBV7-3 and TRBJ2-2; 7 bases align to TRBD1. Germline V lookup: CDR1 SGHTA, CDR2 FQGTGA. Unmatched junction bases numbered 4, after V lost 2 bases and J lost 7 bases. The length of the CDR3 is 14 residues.